This TCR beta chain was recovered during a study of T cell responses to AZD1222 COVID-19 vaccine. With respect to this clone: Its target is not known.

Findings and caveats of the study: Recipients of two AZD1222 doses showed rising Spike-specific TCR breadth and depth.

This table comes from immunoSEQ multiplex PCR, and its TCRdb copy is limited to in-frame clones, with some not included. The sample holds about 79,000 clones; 65% to 85% are singletons and the top ten take approximately 22%. This receptor was identified in an adult in good health. The sequenced sample was peripheral blood, obtained on day 0 of AZD1222 vaccination.

CDR3 nucleotides: TGTGCCAGCAGCCAAGGGGGGCGGGGCTCCTACGAGCAGTACTTC. Its translation is CASSQGGRGSYEQYF. The rearrangement links TRBV3-1 (or the pseudogene TRBV3-2) to TRBJ2-7, with D perhaps matching TRBD1 or TRBD2 (6 bases each). Trimming shortened V by 1 base and J by 0 bases, and 10 bases separated the two germline ends. From germline, CDR1 is LGHDT and CDR2 YNNKEL (reference sequence). The CDR3 loop spans 15 amino acids.